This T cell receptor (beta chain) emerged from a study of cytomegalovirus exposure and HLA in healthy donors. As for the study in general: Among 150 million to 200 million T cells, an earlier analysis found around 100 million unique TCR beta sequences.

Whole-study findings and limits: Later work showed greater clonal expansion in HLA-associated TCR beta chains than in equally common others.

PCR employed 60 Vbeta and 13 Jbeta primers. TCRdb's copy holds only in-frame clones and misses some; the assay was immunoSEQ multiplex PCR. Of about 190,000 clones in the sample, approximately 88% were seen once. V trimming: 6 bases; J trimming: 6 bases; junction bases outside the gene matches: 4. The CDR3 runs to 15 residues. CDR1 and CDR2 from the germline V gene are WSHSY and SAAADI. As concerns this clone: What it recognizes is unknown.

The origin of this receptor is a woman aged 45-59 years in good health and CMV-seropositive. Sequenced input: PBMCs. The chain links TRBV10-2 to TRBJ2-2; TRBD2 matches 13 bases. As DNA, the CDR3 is TGCGCCAGCAGGGCGGGACTAGCGGGGTCCGGGGAGCTGTTTTTT. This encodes CASRAGLAGSGELFF.